These 23 T cell receptor beta chains were sequenced from one sample in a study of cytomegalovirus exposure and HLA in healthy donors. PCR employed 60 Vbeta and 13 Jbeta primers. TCRdb keeps only in-frame clones here, not all; method: immunoSEQ multiplex PCR. The data contain 99,000 or so clones, approximately 82% of them singletons. The sample consisted of PBMCs. These receptors were taken from a man aged 35 to 55 in good health and CMV-seropositive.

This chain joins TRBV7-3 and TRBJ2-5, with no clear D. The V end lost 4 bases, the J end lost 5 bases, and 8 bases lay between the germline ends. CDR3 length: 12 residues. Germline loops: CDR1 SGHTA, CDR2 FQGTGA. The DNA for the CDR3 is TGTGCCAGCAGCTCCATTGGCGAGACCCAGTACTTC. Translated: CASSSIGETQYF. Complete variable domain (other parts from reference TRBV7-3 and TRBJ2-5): GAGVSQTPSNKVTEKGKYVELRCDPISGHTALYWYRQSLGQGPEFLIYFQGTGAADDSGLPNDRFFAVRPEGSVSTLKIQRTERGDSAVYLCASSSIGETQYFGPGTRLLVL.

The J gene is TRBJ1-5, the V gene TRBV21-1; the table names TRBD1, a call not compared with the DNA. TRBV21-1 is tagged as a pseudogene. This CDR3 has 12 amino acids. CDR3 loop: CASGQGFQPQHF. In nucleotides, the CDR3 is TGTGCCAGCGGTCAGGGATTCCAGCCCCAGCATTTT.

The genes are TRBV27 and TRBJ2-1; 11 bases align to TRBD1. The trim removed 8 bases at V and 7 bases at J, leaving 4 bases unmatched. The length of the CDR3 is 13 residues. Germline V lookup: CDR1 MNHEY, CDR2 SMNVEV (reference sequence). The CDR3 coding sequence is TGTGCCAGCGGGGGACAGGGGGTGAATGAGCAGTTCTTC. It specifies CASGGQGVNEQFF.

This chain joins TRBV18 and TRBJ1-2; the match to TRBD1 covers 7 bases. The CDR3 totals 17 residues. V dropped 3 bases and J dropped 1; count of bases not matched to a gene: 11. Germline CDR1 reads KGHSH; CDR2 reads LQKENI. The CDR3 reads CASSPRALQGHNYGYTF. CDR3 nucleotides: TGTGCCAGCTCACCGAGGGCCCTACAGGGGCATAACTATGGCTACACCTTC.

The V gene is TRBV21-1, the J gene TRBJ1-2; the table gives TRBD1 as D, unverified against the DNA. TRBV21-1 is labeled a pseudogene. The CDR3 runs to 14 residues. DNA for the CDR3: TGTGCCAGCAGCAAAACTCGAGGGGGTTTCGGCTACACCTTC. Protein: CASSKTRGGFGYTF.

In its sample, this clone was seen a few times. The chain employs TRBV6-5 and TRBJ2-7, with D maybe TRBD2 (6 bases). Germline assignment: CDR1 MNHEY and CDR2 SVGAGI. V was pared by 2 bases and J by 5 bases, with 13 bases between. The CDR3 has 14 amino acids. CDR3 in amino acids: CASSYILATHEQYF. In nucleotides, the CDR3 is TGTGCCAGCAGTTACATACTAGCAACGCACGAGCAGTACTTC.

Written as DNA, the CDR3 is TGCGCCAGCAGCTTGGGGGGAGGCTCCTACGAGCAGTACTTC. Encoded protein: CASSLGGGSYEQYF. V is TRBV5-1 and J is TRBJ2-5; TRBD2 is a possible D gene (6 bases). The J call may not be correct, given that the DNA end is closer to TRBJ2-7. The CDR3 contains 14 residues. Germline V gene lookup returns CDR1 SGHRS and CDR2 YFSETQ.

The rearrangement joins TRBV18 to TRBJ2-1; D not resolved. From germline, CDR1 is KGHSH and CDR2 LQKENI. The ends were cut back, 0 bases at V and 1 base at J, with 7 bases in the middle. The CDR3 runs 15 residues. This chain's CDR3 is CASSPPGSSYNEQFF. The CDR3 nucleotides read TGTGCCAGCTCACCACCGGGCAGTTCCTACAATGAGCAGTTCTTC.

Here the CDR3 DNA reads TGTGCCAGCAGCTTGGTAAGGGACATGGCACCTAACACCATATATTTT. This sequence encodes CASSLVRDMAPNTIYF. The rearrangement links TRBV5-4 to TRBJ1-3, with D tentatively TRBD1 (6 bases). From germline, CDR1 is SGHNT and CDR2 YYREEE (reference sequence). V lost 0 bases, J lost 7 bases, and 17 bases lay in between. This CDR3 region has 16 residues.

The chain employs TRBV7-2 and TRBJ1-1; TRBD1 might be the D (6 bases). Looked up from germline, CDR1 is SGHTA and CDR2 is FQGNSA. V dropped 1 base and J dropped 4 bases, with 10 bases sitting between them. CDR3 size: 14 residues. The DNA of the CDR3 is TGTGCCAGCAGCTTAGTAGCAGGGGCCACTGAAGCTTTCTTT. This gives the protein CASSLVAGATEAFF.

The chain combines TRBV10-2 with TRBJ2-7, with 10 positions matching TRBD2. This CDR3 has 16 amino acids. V lost 3 bases, J lost 3 bases, and 8 bases stayed unmatched. From germline, CDR1 is WSHSY and CDR2 SAAADI. The CDR3 nucleotides are TGCGCCAGCAGTGAACAACAGCGGGGGGGCATCTACGAGCAGTACTTC. It is translated as CASSEQQRGGIYEQYF.

The genes are TRBV12-1 and TRBJ2-7; the DNA was not compared with TRBD2, the D call given in the table. TRBV12-1 is listed as a pseudogene. This CDR3 has 15 residues. CDR3 sequence reads: CASSFAYLVIDEQYF. The CDR3, as DNA: TGTGCCAGCAGCTTTGCTTATCTGGTAATAGACGAGCAGTACTTC.

There are a few counts of this clone. This rearrangement joins TRBV7-3 to TRBJ2-1; 12 bases agree with TRBD2. The V segment lost 2 bases and the J segment 15 bases; nucleotides outside the gene matches: 8. CDR1 is SGHTA, CDR2 FQGTGA, per germline. The CDR3 contains 14 residues. The CDR3 DNA sequence: TGTGCCAGCAGCTTACAGGCTAGCGGGGGGGCTCTGTTCTTC. It encodes CASSLQASGGALFF.

The chain uses TRBV28 and TRBJ2-7; possible D gene TRBD1, 5 bases. CDR3 length equals 14 residues. The germline V gene encodes CDR1 MDHEN and CDR2 SYDVKM. V gave up 3 bases and J gave up 4 bases, with 13 bases separating them. CDR3 coding DNA: TGTGCCAGCAGTTTGCAGGGCCTGGGGTACGAGCAGTACTTC. Translating it yields CASSLQGLGYEQYF.

The rearrangement uses TRBV5-6 and TRBJ1-1, with a possible D match to TRBD1 (6 bases). The CDR3 runs 14 residues. Deletions cut 3 bases from V and 5 bases from J, with 14 bases between. Germline CDR1 is SGHDT and CDR2 is YYEEEE. The CDR3 reads CASSSWRGRTEAFF. The DNA for the CDR3 is TGTGCCAGCAGCTCCTGGCGGGGGCGTACTGAAGCTTTCTTT.

Remarks on this clone: Germline and junction disagree at one end, which may indicate a read error. V and J are TRBV9 and TRBJ2-4; the match to TRBD1 covers 7 bases. The CDR3 sequence is 14 residues long. Germline assignment: CDR1 SGDLS and CDR2 YYNGEE. The CDR3 reads CASSAGGQKNSQYF. In DNA form, the CDR3 reads TGTGCCAGCAGTGCAGGGGGACAGAAAAACAGTCAGTACTTC.

In DNA, the CDR3 is TGTGCCAGCAGCCCCATAGGGAGCGGCTCTGGAAACACCATATATTTT. This gives the protein CASSPIGSGSGNTIYF. J is TRBJ1-3 and V is TRBV9; no clear D. Trimming left V 4 bases short and J 0 bases short, with 14 bases between. Germline CDR1 SGDLS, CDR2 YYNGEE. This CDR3 has 16 residues.

The chain couples TRBV13 to TRBJ1-1, with no clear D. V lost 8 bases and J 0 bases, leaving 10 bases between the germline ends. Germline V lookup: CDR1 PRHDT, CDR2 FYEKMQ (reference sequence). The CDR3 is made up of 13 amino acids. The DNA for the CDR3 is TGTGCCAGCGGAACTAAGGTGAACACTGAAGCTTTCTTT. This sequence encodes CASGTKVNTEAFF. Full variable domain (outside the CDR3, taken from reference TRBV13 and TRBJ1-1): AAGVIQSPRHLIKEKRETATLKCYPIPRHDTVYWYQQGPGQDPQFLISFYEKMQSDKGSIPDRFSAQQFSDYHSELNMSSLELGDSALYFCASGTKVNTEAFFGQGTRLTVV.

CDR3 sequence: CSVYNSGGPRETQYF. CDR3 in DNA: TGCAGCGTTTATAATTCGGGGGGGCCGAGAGAGACCCAGTACTTC. This chain links TRBV29-1 with TRBJ2-5, with TRBD2 matching 8 bases. From germline, CDR1 is SQVTM and CDR2 ANQGSEA. V lost 5 bases to trimming and J lost 4 bases; unmatched junction nucleotides: 12. CDR3 size: 15 residues.

The rearrangement uses TRBV5-1 and TRBJ2-3; D gene unclear. V lost 4 bases and J 0 bases, leaving 3 bases between the germline ends. The CDR3 extends over 12 amino acids. Germline V gene data show CDR1 as SGHRS and CDR2 as YFSETQ. The CDR3 loop is CASSPSTDTQYF. The DNA for the CDR3 is TGCGCCAGCAGCCCGAGCACAGATACGCAGTATTTT.

The chain links TRBV9 to TRBJ2-3; tentative D call: TRBD1 (7 bases). Trimming left V 2 bases short and J 1 base short, with 11 bases between. This CDR3 region has 15 residues. In germline, CDR1 is SGDLS, CDR2 YYNGEE. CDR3 loop: CASSVEGAGTDTQYF. CDR3 DNA: TGTGCCAGCAGCGTGGAGGGGGCCGGCACAGATACGCAGTATTTT.

V gene TRBV2 combines with J gene TRBJ2-1, with D possibly TRBD1 on 5 matching bases. V gave up 6 bases and J gave up 0 bases, with 12 bases separating them. The CDR3 loop spans 15 amino acids. In germline, CDR1 is SNHLY, CDR2 FYNNEI. This CDR3 reads CASRYSGFSYNEQFF. The CDR3 DNA reads TGTGCCAGCAGGTATTCAGGGTTCTCCTACAATGAGCAGTTCTTC.

J is TRBJ1-2 and V is TRBV30; D gene ambiguous. The CDR3 has 11 amino acids. CDR1 is GTSNPN and CDR2 is SVGIG in the germline V gene (reference sequence). Trimming took off 2 bases at V and 5 bases at J, with 6 bases between the two ends. This CDR3 reads CAWSPQYGYTF. The DNA of the CDR3 is TGTGCCTGGAGTCCTCAGTATGGCTACACCTTC.